This is a list of T cell receptor beta chains from one sample in a study of blood T cell repertoires in COVID-19. The method was immunoSEQ multiplex PCR; TCRdb's version includes in-frame clones alone and lacks a portion of them. The sample yields about 270,000 clones, around 90% seen once. The specimen sequenced was PBMCs or T cells enriched from blood (not recorded which). The source is a woman aged 25 to 45 with acute COVID-19. CDR3s include the opening cysteine and the closing phenylalanine or tryptophan. D genes are given only for firm matches. Size values are once, few and many counts, or a class for expanded clones, and some rows have none.

j_gene | v_gene | d_gene | abundance | CDR3nt | CDR3aa
TRBJ2-2 | TRBV27 | . | . | TGTGCCAGCAGTTACTTGGGAGTCGGGGAGCTGTTTTTT | CASSYLGVGELFF
TRBJ2-2 | TRBV24-1 | . | . | TGTGCCACCAGAAGGGACACGAACACCGGGGAGCTGTTTTTT | CATRRDTNTGELFF
TRBJ1-2 | TRBV21-1 | . | once | TGTGCCAGCAGCAAAGATACGGCCAGGGTATTAGTCGGCTTC | CASSKDTARVLVGF
TRBJ1-5 | TRBV6-1 | . | . | TGTGCCAGCAGTGAATATAGCACTAGCAATCAGCCCCAGCATTTT | CASSEYSTSNQPQHF
TRBJ2-2 | TRBV7-6 | TRBD1 | . | TGTGCCAGCAGCTCAAAGACAGGGTACACCGGGGAGCTGTTTTTT | CASSSKTGYTGELFF
TRBJ1-5 | TRBV18 | TRBD1 | . | TGTGCCAGCTCACCTGGACAGGAAAAGGGTCAGCCCCAGCATTTT | CASSPGQEKGQPQHF
TRBJ1-1 | TRBV16 | . | . | TGTGCCAGCAGCCAACGGCGGGGAAGTGAAGCTTTCTTT | CASSQRRGSEAFF
TRBJ2-1 | TRBV11-2 | TRBD1 | . | TGTGCCAGCAGCTTAGATACAACAGGGGACACTAAGCCTTACAATGAGCAGTTCTTC | CASSLDTTGDTKPYNEQFF
TRBJ2-7 | TRBV5-4 | . | . | TGTGCCAGCAGCTCTCAGGAGGGCCAAGGAGAGTACTTC | CASSSQEGQGEYF
TRBJ2-3 | TRBV28 | . | . | TGTGCCAGCACCCATGGGGACTCATGGGTTTTCACAGATACGCAGTATTTT | CASTHGDSWVFTDTQYF
TRBJ2-2 | TRBV28 | TRBD1 | . | TGTGCCAGCAGTCCCCCGGGACAGCCCGGGGAGCTGTTTTTT | CASSPPGQPGELFF
TRBJ1-2 | TRBV24-1 | . | . | TGTGCCACCAGTCCCTCGGGAAAATATGGCTACACCTTC | CATSPSGKYGYTF
TRBJ1-1 | TRBV6-5 | . | few | TGTGCCAGCAGGAACTCGAACACTGAAGCTTTCTTT | CASRNSNTEAFF
TRBJ2-1 | TRBV28 | TRBD2 | few | TGTGCCAGCAGTACAAATCTAGCGGGAGAATTCAATGAGCAGTTCTTC | CASSTNLAGEFNEQFF
TRBJ2-2 | TRBV10-3 | TRBD1 | . | TGTGCCATCAGTGAGAGGCGGCAGGGGGACACCGGGGAGCTGTTTTTT | CAISERRQGDTGELFF